What follows are 21 T cell receptor beta chains derived from one specimen sequenced in a study of blood T cells in healthy people across ages. For the second PCR, which ran for about 6 to 11 cycles, a sample-barcoded 5' primer and a J-beta primer mix were used. MiXCR was run by TCRdb on the 5' RACE reads, yielding one entry per CDR3 protein. Here the sample spans about 1.6 million distinct CDR3 sequences, about 32% being singletons. Sequenced material: blood. The source is a woman aged 25 to 39 in good health.

This clonotype was seen a few times. The chain carries TRBV6-2 or TRBV6-3 and TRBJ1-6; tentative D call: TRBD1 (6 bases). This CDR3 has 15 residues. Per the germline V gene, CDR1 is MNHEY and CDR2 is SVGEGT. V was trimmed by 6 bases and J by 7 bases, leaving 16 bases between them. CDR3 region: CASSRDRMGNSPLHF. The CDR3 DNA sequence: TGTGCCAGCAGCCGTGACAGGATGGGGAATTCACCCCTCCACTTT.

The DNA for the CDR3 is TGTGCCAGCAGCCCAAAAGGGGGGGGTGGCCAGCCCCAGCATTTT. Its translation is CASSPKGGGGQPQHF. V usage is TRBV7-9 and J usage is TRBJ1-5, with a weak D call TRBD1 (6 bases). CDR3 size: 15 residues. With 5 bases removed from V and 7 bases from J, the gap between germline ends came to 18 bases. From germline, CDR1 is SEHNR and CDR2 FQNEAQ (reference sequence).

V is TRBV2 and J is TRBJ2-2; 7 positions match TRBD1. The CDR3 has 16 residues. Germline values: CDR1 SNHLY, CDR2 FYNNEI. The J segment lost 5 bases and the V segment lost 4 bases, leaving 10 bases of the junction unmatched. The CDR3 sequence: CASSGSDRVWTGELFF. The CDR3 DNA reads TGTGCCAGCAGTGGGTCCGACAGGGTATGGACCGGGGAGCTGTTTTTT.

A word on this clonotype: At one boundary the junction diverges from the germline segment, which might be a read error. The chain carries TRBV20-1 and TRBJ2-2; TRBD1 aligns across 10 bases. The CDR3 is 13 residues long. Germline lookup yields CDR1 DFQATT and CDR2 SNEGSKA (reference sequence). The CDR3 is CSAKGQGKGERFF. The CDR3 DNA is TGCAGTGCCAAGGGACAGGGGAAAGGGGAGCGGTTTTTT.

This chain links TRBV5-6 with TRBJ2-7; a possible D gene is TRBD2 (5 bases). The CDR3 runs to 18 residues. V gave up 0 bases and J gave up 5 bases, with 24 bases separating them. Germline V gene data show CDR1 as SGHDT and CDR2 as YYEEEE. The CDR3 nucleotides read TGTGCCAGCAGCTTGGCCCTTCCCCGACGAGGGTCTTTAAACGAGCAGTACTTC. Residues: CASSLALPRRGSLNEQYF.

V is TRBV18 and J is TRBJ2-5; D might be TRBD1 (5 bases). The assigned J gene may be wrong: the sequence end matches TRBJ2-7 better. This CDR3 has 15 amino acids. Germline loops: CDR1 KGHSH, CDR2 LQKENI. The CDR3: CASSPGHSGGYEQYF. CDR3 sequence (DNA): TGTGCCAGCTCACCAGGACATTCGGGCGGCTACGAGCAGTACTTC.

V is TRBV29-1 and J is TRBJ1-1; D is possibly TRBD1 (5 bases). Germline CDR1 and CDR2: SQVTM and ANQGSEA. CDR3 length equals 14 residues. Trimming shortened V by 4 bases and J by 0 bases, and 12 bases separated the two germline ends. CDR3 in DNA: TGCAGCGTTGTTCTCCAGGACATGAACACTGAAGCTTTCTTT. Translation gives CSVVLQDMNTEAFF.

With regard to this clonotype: One junction end does not reproduce the germline sequence, and a read error may be involved. V is TRBV12-3 or TRBV12-4 and J is TRBJ1-1; the D is unclear. The CDR3 runs 15 residues. The CDR3 sequence: CASNLGGSMNTEAFF. The CDR3 DNA reads TGTGCCAGCAACTTGGGTGGGAGCATGAACACTGAGGCTTTCTTT.

This clonotype was counted at least ten times. The V call is TRBV4-1, the J call TRBJ2-3; 8 bases align to TRBD2. The CDR3 extends over 13 amino acids. Germline V lookup: CDR1 MGHRA, CDR2 YSYEKL. The trim removed 5 bases at V and 4 bases at J, leaving 2 bases unmatched. This chain's CDR3 is CASSSSGADTQYF. The CDR3 nucleotides are TGCGCCAGCAGCAGTAGCGGGGCAGATACGCAGTATTTT.

The rearrangement joins TRBV7-2 to TRBJ2-3, with 15 bases aligning to TRBD2. This CDR3 region has 16 residues. V lost 4 bases and J lost 5; bases outside the gene matches: 4. Germline CDR1 and CDR2: SGHTA and FQGNSA. CDR3 DNA sequence: TGTGCCAGCAGCTCGGGACTAGCGGGGGGCGAAGATACGCAGTATTTT. Protein sequence: CASSSGLAGGEDTQYF.

The V and J genes are TRBV27 and TRBJ2-7; D is unclear. In germline, CDR1 is MNHEY, CDR2 SMNVEV (reference sequence). V dropped 2 bases and J dropped 6 bases, with 11 bases sitting between them. This CDR3 contains 13 residues. The DNA for the CDR3 is TGTGCCAGCAGTTTAAGGCTAGGTTCCGAGCAGTACTTC. Amino acids: CASSLRLGSEQYF.

V and J are TRBV27 and TRBJ2-1; no clear D. Trimming removed 7 bases at V and 8 bases at J, with 12 bases between. Germline-derived CDR1 and CDR2 are MNHEY and SMNVEV (reference sequence). The CDR3 spans 12 residues. CDR3 coding DNA: TGTGCCAGCAAGGGTAGCATCTATGAGCAGTTCTTC. This sequence encodes CASKGSIYEQFF.

CDR3 loop: CASGRQGSPSYNEQFF. The CDR3 DNA follows: TGTGCCAGCGGACGACAGGGGTCCCCATCCTACAATGAGCAGTTCTTC. The V gene is TRBV2, the J gene TRBJ2-1; 8 bases line up with TRBD1. V shed 8 bases and J 1 base; nucleotides not matched to a gene: 10. Per the germline V gene, CDR1 is SNHLY and CDR2 is FYNNEI. The CDR3 is 16 residues long.

This clonotype has a handful of counts. The chain joins TRBV4-2 to TRBJ2-1; 11 bases line up with TRBD2. The CDR3 runs to 17 residues. Per the germline V gene, CDR1 is LGHNA and CDR2 is YNFKEQ. V gave up 0 bases and J gave up 4 bases; unmatched junction bases: 5. The CDR3 DNA follows: TGTGCCAGCAGCCAAGATGTGTCTAGCGGGGGGTACAATGAGCAGTTCTTC. This encodes CASSQDVSSGGYNEQFF.

Note on this clonotype: This may stem from a read error, because a much larger clone lies one nucleotide away. The rearrangement uses TRBV10-3 and TRBJ2-5, with 10 nucleotides matching TRBD1. Germline assignment: CDR1 ENHRY and CDR2 SYGVKD. The CDR3 contains 15 residues. V lost 10 bases and J lost 3; bases outside the gene matches: 11. CDR3 coding DNA: TGTGCCACCAGCCGGACGGGACAGGGGAAAGAGACCCAGTACTTC. It codes for CATSRTGQGKETQYF.

The chain recombines TRBV30 with TRBJ2-7; D is possibly TRBD2 (7 bases). The V end was cut by 0 bases, the J end by 1 base, with 16 bases between. The germline V gene encodes CDR1 GTSNPN and CDR2 SVGIG (reference sequence). The CDR3 covers 16 residues. This CDR3 reads CAWSVFGGLRSYEQYF. The CDR3 DNA is TGTGCCTGGAGTGTATTCGGGGGGCTAAGGTCCTACGAGCAGTACTTC.

V is TRBV15 and J is TRBJ2-7; possibly TRBD1 or TRBD2 for D (6 bases each). Germline assignment: CDR1 LNHNV and CDR2 YYDKDF (reference sequence). V lost 3 bases to trimming and J lost 1 base, with 16 bases between them. There are 16 residues in the CDR3. The DNA for the CDR3 is TGTGCCACCAGCAGGGACCGGGGGCCGATGTCCTACGAGCAGTACTTC. This translates into CATSRDRGPMSYEQYF.

The chain uses TRBV9 and TRBJ1-5, with D tentatively TRBD1 (5 bases). Germline values: CDR1 SGDLS, CDR2 YYNGEE. V lost 0 bases to trimming and J lost 4 bases, with 8 bases between them. CDR3 length equals 14 residues. CDR3 in DNA: TGTGCCAGCAGCGTAGGCAGGGCAAATCAGCCCCAGCATTTT. Amino acids: CASSVGRANQPQHF.

This clonotype was seen ten or more times. V usage is TRBV11-2 and J usage is TRBJ2-7; possible D gene TRBD2, 5 bases. CDR1 and CDR2 (germline): SGHAT, FQNNGV. Trimming took 4 bases from V and 3 from J, leaving 10 bases between them. The CDR3 contains 13 residues. For the CDR3, the DNA is TGTGCCAGCAGCTCAGGAGGCCTCTACGAGCAGTACTTC. Protein sequence: CASSSGGLYEQYF. Full variable domain (remainder filled in from reference TRBV11-2 and TRBJ2-7): EAGVAQSPRYKIIEKRQSVAFWCNPISGHATLYWYQQILGQGPKLLIQFQNNGVVDDSQLPKDRFSAERLKGVDSTLKIQPAKLEDSAVYLCASSSGGLYEQYFGPGTRLTVT.

The chain employs TRBV5-1 and TRBJ2-3, with TRBD2 as a possible D gene (6 bases). The CDR3 covers 15 residues. V lost 4 bases and J lost 6, with 18 bases in between. Germline values: CDR1 SGHRS, CDR2 YFSETQ. The CDR3, as DNA: TGCGCCAGCAGCGCGAGCGGCGGGGATGGGGATACGCAGTATTTT. Its protein is CASSASGGDGDTQYF.

This clonotype was detected once. The J gene is TRBJ1-1, the V gene TRBV12-3 or TRBV12-4, with D tentatively TRBD1 (5 bases). The CDR3 totals 13 residues. V was cut by 7 bases and J by 4 bases, with 13 bases left in between. CDR3 bases: TGTGCCAGCACCTTAAGAGGGACCACTGAAGCTTTCTTT. This codes for CASTLRGTTEAFF.